The 19 T cell receptor beta chains listed next were all sequenced from one sample in a study of T cells in Graves' hyperthyroidism and ophthalmopathy. Template material for amplifying TCR beta CDR3 regions consisted of RNA transcripts. Primed by the HTBI set, a first-round RT-PCR was run on the TCR CDR3. Each CDR3 protein is one row after TCRdb ran MiXCR on the multiplex PCR reads. The sample yields about 840,000 distinct CDR3 sequences, about 38% seen once. Sequenced input: blood. The source is a man aged 18 to 29 with Graves' hyperthyroidism.

The chain uses TRBV6-5 and TRBJ1-1; D not certain. The CDR3 covers 13 residues. Trimming stripped 2 bases from V and 3 bases from J, with 7 bases between. Germline-derived CDR1 and CDR2 are MNHEY and SVGAGI. DNA for the CDR3: TGTGCCAGCAGTTACCTGGCCCACACTGAAGCTTTCTTT. Amino acids: CASSYLAHTEAFF.

The chain joins TRBV19 to TRBJ1-5; D is perhaps TRBD1 (5 bases). This CDR3 contains 14 residues. V was trimmed by 4 bases and J by 11 bases, leaving 18 bases between them. The germline CDR1 and CDR2 sequences are LNHDA and SQIVND (reference sequence). CDR3 region: CASSNRDYQETQHF. The DNA of the CDR3 is TGTGCCAGTAGTAACCGGGACTACCAAGAGACCCAGCATTTT. The variable domain in full, with the rest retrieved from reference TRBV19 and TRBJ1-5, is DGGITQSPKYLFRKEGQNVTLSCEQNLNHDAMYWYRQDPGQGLRLIYYSQIVNDFQKGDIAEGYSVSREKKESFPLTVTSAQKNPTAFYLCASSNRDYQETQHFGDGTRLSIL.

Ten or more counts support this clonotype. The chain couples TRBV6-1 to TRBJ1-5; 11 bases are shared with TRBD1. The CDR3 covers 14 residues. The ends lost 8 bases at V and 3 bases at J; junction bases unmatched: 3. Per the germline V gene, CDR1 is MNHNS and CDR2 is SASEGT. In DNA, the CDR3 is TGTGCCAGCGGAGGACAGGGGGCCAATCAGCCCCAGCATTTT. Protein product: CASGGQGANQPQHF.

The sample holds a few counts of this clonotype. V is TRBV7-2 and J is TRBJ2-7, with TRBD1 as a possible D gene (5 bases). The CDR3 extends over 14 amino acids. Trimming pared 5 bases from V and 3 bases from J, leaving 14 bases between. In germline, CDR1 is SGHTA, CDR2 FQGNSA. The CDR3 DNA reads as TGTGCCAGCAGCCAAGTCGGGCAGGGCTACGAGCAGTACTTC. This codes for CASSQVGQGYEQYF.

A few counts support this clonotype. The V call is TRBV19, the J call TRBJ1-5, with TRBD1 as a possible D gene (6 bases). The V gene's germline CDR1 is LNHDA and CDR2 SQIVND (reference sequence). This CDR3 comprises 17 residues. V lost 6 bases to trimming and J lost 0 bases, with 18 bases between them. The CDR3 loop reads CASRLVTGRPSNQPQHF. In DNA form, the CDR3 reads TGTGCCAGTAGGTTAGTAACAGGGAGACCTAGCAATCAGCCCCAGCATTTT. The whole variable domain, filled in from reference TRBV19 and TRBJ1-5, reads DGGITQSPKYLFRKEGQNVTLSCEQNLNHDAMYWYRQDPGQGLRLIYYSQIVNDFQKGDIAEGYSVSREKKESFPLTVTSAQKNPTAFYLCASRLVTGRPSNQPQHFGDGTRLSIL.

The chain joins TRBV7-9 to TRBJ2-2, with D uncertain. The CDR3 totals 14 residues. Germline V gene lookup returns CDR1 SEHNR and CDR2 FQNEAQ (reference sequence). V lost 1 base and J 6 bases, leaving 9 bases between the germline ends. CDR3 in amino acids: CASSLGSDPGELFF. CDR3 DNA: TGTGCCAGCAGCTTAGGGTCAGATCCCGGGGAGCTGTTTTTT.

The chain links TRBV4-1 to TRBJ1-1, with no clear D. CDR3 length equals 14 residues. The germline CDR1 and CDR2 sequences are MGHRA and YSYEKL. The V end was cut by 3 bases, the J end by 0 bases, with 8 bases between. CDR3 nucleotides: TGCGCCAGCAGCCAGTCCGGGTTGAACACTGAAGCTTTCTTT. It codes for CASSQSGLNTEAFF.

This clonotype was recorded only once. The chain recombines TRBV4-3 with TRBJ1-3; D call uncertain. CDR3 length: 14 amino acids. CDR1 LGHNA and CDR2 YSLEER come from the germline V gene. Trimming took off 0 bases at V and 8 bases at J, with 11 bases between the two ends. The CDR3 is CASSQDVGKDTIYF. The CDR3, as DNA: TGCGCCAGCAGCCAAGATGTGGGGAAAGACACCATATATTTT.

The sample holds one count of this clonotype. A read error may explain this, as a much larger clone is one base away. V and J are TRBV7-2 and TRBJ2-1; possibly TRBD2 for D (5 bases). Germline V CDR1 and CDR2: SGHTA, FQGNSA. This CDR3 is built from 13 residues. Here the CDR3 reads CASSSVTAAPFRF. The CDR3 DNA reads TGTGCCAGCAGCTCAGTAACAGCGGCCCCCTTTCGCTTC.

The gene calls are TRBV19 and TRBJ1-6; 7 bases agree with TRBD1. Trimming at V came to 1 base and at J to 0 bases, leaving 3 bases not matched to a gene. This CDR3 contains 17 residues. Germline V gives CDR1 LNHDA, CDR2 SQIVND (reference sequence). The CDR3 here is CASSIGAGGSYNSPLHF. In nucleotides, the CDR3 is TGTGCCAGTAGTATAGGAGCAGGGGGCTCCTATAATTCACCCCTCCACTTT.

J is TRBJ1-1 and V is TRBV12-3 or TRBV12-4; the match to TRBD1 covers 9 bases. This CDR3 has 16 residues. V shed 3 bases and J 0 bases; nucleotides not matched to a gene: 5. The CDR3 DNA follows: TGTGCCAGCAGTTTCAGGAGGGACAGGGTGAACACTGAAGCTTTCTTT. Amino acid sequence: CASSFRRDRVNTEAFF.

J is TRBJ1-5 and V is TRBV2; 8 bases align to TRBD1. The V gene end was trimmed by 1 base and the J gene end by 10 bases; junction bases not matched to a gene: 15. CDR3 length equals 17 residues. Germline CDR1 and CDR2: SNHLY and FYNNEI. This CDR3 is CASSEGDRRRISDPQHF. The CDR3, as DNA: TGTGCCAGCAGTGAAGGGGACAGGAGGCGAATCAGCGACCCCCAGCATTTT.

The chain is built from TRBV24-1 and TRBJ1-5, with D hard to call. The CDR3 is made up of 13 amino acids. Trimming took 9 bases from V and 7 from J, leaving 15 bases between them. Germline CDR1 KGHDR, CDR2 SFDVKD. Here the CDR3 DNA reads TGTGCCACCCAATCCCAGGCCTACCAGCCCCAGCATTTT. Translated: CATQSQAYQPQHF.

The chain uses TRBV10-3 and TRBJ2-1; 7 bases are a match to TRBD2. Germline CDR1 ENHRY, CDR2 SYGVKD. V lost 7 bases to trimming and J lost 8 bases; unmatched junction nucleotides: 17. This CDR3 comprises 16 residues. Here the CDR3 reads CAITPTDARERDEQFF. CDR3 DNA sequence: TGTGCCATCACCCCGACCGACGCGCGGGAGAGGGATGAGCAGTTCTTC.

Ten or more counts support this clonotype. This chain connects TRBV11-2 to TRBJ1-1; no reliable D call. V dropped 2 bases and J dropped 0 bases, with 13 bases sitting between them. The CDR3 spans 16 residues. Germline lookup yields CDR1 SGHAT and CDR2 FQNNGV. CDR3 sequence: CASSLSEPTMNTEAFF. In nucleotides, the CDR3 is TGTGCCAGCAGCTTATCAGAACCCACAATGAACACTGAAGCTTTCTTT.

This clonotype was seen repeatedly, ten times or more. The genes are TRBV12-3 or TRBV12-4 and TRBJ1-5; D remains unclear. This CDR3 contains 15 residues. The V gene lost 6 bases and the J gene lost 4 bases, with 16 bases spanning the gap. The CDR3 loop is CASSLSGRLNQPQHF. CDR3 DNA sequence: TGTGCCAGCAGCCTCTCGGGCCGGCTTAATCAGCCCCAGCATTTT.

With regard to this clonotype: It may be a read error: a sequence one base away is much more abundant. The chain links TRBV20-1 to TRBJ2-7, with D perhaps TRBD1 or TRBD2 (5 bases each). The CDR3 sequence is 13 residues long. The V end lost 6 bases, the J end lost 0 bases, and 12 bases lay between the germline ends. Looked up from germline, CDR1 is DFQATT and CDR2 is SNEGSKA (reference sequence). The CDR3, as DNA: TGCAGTGCCAACCGGGACCGCTCCTACGAGCAGTACTTC. It encodes CSANRDRSYEQYF.

This clonotype has at least ten counts. This chain uses TRBV5-6 with TRBJ1-2; unclear D gene. Trimming shortened V by 3 bases and J by 7 bases, and 16 bases separated the two germline ends. From germline, CDR1 is SGHDT and CDR2 YYEEEE. The CDR3 length is 14 residues. The CDR3 reads CASSSTGKARGYTF. The CDR3 DNA follows: TGTGCCAGCAGCTCGACCGGGAAGGCTCGTGGCTACACCTTC.

This clonotype was found many times. The chain carries TRBV25-1 and TRBJ1-5; the match to TRBD1 covers 9 bases. The germline V gene has CDR1 MGHDK and CDR2 SYGVNS. V shed 7 bases, J shed 4 bases, and the junction held 5 bases outside the gene matches. The CDR3 is 14 amino acids. In nucleotides, the CDR3 is TGTGCCAGCAATGAGGGACAGGGAAATCAGCCCCAGCATTTT. Its translation: CASNEGQGNQPQHF.